This TCR beta chain derives from a study of blood T cell repertoires in COVID-19. Study-wide background: Spain, Italy and the United States supplied samples that represented acute and convalescent COVID-19.

The CDR3 runs 16 residues. Germline assignment: CDR1 KGHSH and CDR2 LQKENI. Trimming removed 5 bases from V and 7 bases from J; junction bases left unmatched: 9. Produced via immunoSEQ multiplex PCR; TCRdb's table is partial and in-frame only. Among 250,000 or so clones listed, around 83% were seen once. This clone has only one observation. The receptor was isolated from an elderly man with acute or convalescent COVID-19. This chain connects TRBV18 to TRBJ2-1, with TRBD2 matching 12 bases. Sequenced sample: peripheral blood. The CDR3 here is CASSGPSGGAVNEQFF. Written as DNA, the CDR3 is TGTGCCAGCTCAGGACCTAGCGGGGGGGCCGTAAATGAGCAGTTCTTC. Full variable domain (outside the CDR3, taken from reference TRBV18 and TRBJ2-1): NAGVMQNPRHLVRRRGQEARLRCSPMKGHSHVYWYRQLPEEGLKFMVYLQKENIIDESGMPKERFSAEFPKEGPSILRIQQVVRGDSAAYFCASSGPSGGAVNEQFFGPGTRLTVL.